The 15 T cell receptor beta chains listed next were all sequenced from one sample in a study of metastatic and nonmetastatic thyroid tumors. Each patient came to thyroid surgery without any prior treatment (of any kind). TCRdb re-called clones from the PCR reads using MiXCR. The sample consists of 21,000 or so clones, 15% to 19% of them appearing once. Sequencing was carried out using blood. These TCRs come from a female donor with papillary thyroid cancer or a benign thyroid nodule (not recorded which). Some clones in this sample may be carry-over from other donors' samples.

Ten or more counts support this clone. Being one base from a much bigger clone, this may be a read error. Other nucleotide sequences from this sample produce the same CDR3. As DNA, the CDR3 is TGTGCCAGCAGCTTGGCACAGGGGGGTCAGCCCCAGCATTTT. Translated, it gives CASSLAQGGQPQHF. The rearrangement joins TRBV7-2 to TRBJ1-5, with 8 bases aligning to TRBD1. The CDR3 totals 14 residues. Germline CDR1 reads SGHTA; CDR2 reads FQGNSA. V shed 3 bases and J 6 bases; nucleotides not matched to a gene: 4.

This clone occurred many times. The sample has other DNA sequences that encode this CDR3 too. V and J are TRBV20-1 and TRBJ2-5; no clear D. CDR3 length equals 13 residues. Trimming left V 3 bases short and J 0 bases short, with 8 bases between. CDR1 is DFQATT and CDR2 is SNEGSKA in the germline V gene (reference sequence). CDR3 sequence (DNA): TGCAGTGCTAGTCGGCACCACCAAGAGACCCAGTACTTC. This codes for CSASRHHQETQYF.

Many counts were recorded for this clone. This chain links TRBV30 with TRBJ2-6; no definite D call. Trimming took 5 bases from V and 4 from J, leaving 9 bases between them. The CDR3 sequence is 13 residues long. Germline CDR1 GTSNPN, CDR2 SVGIG (reference sequence). CDR3 in amino acids: CAWALGGANVLTF. The CDR3 region has the DNA TGTGCCTGGGCCCTTGGCGGGGCCAACGTCCTGACTTTC.

This clone is medium-sized (0.01 to 0.1%) in the sample. This chain joins TRBV12-3 or TRBV12-4 and TRBJ1-6; D gene uncertain. This CDR3 contains 14 residues. The V end lost 6 bases, the J end lost 2 bases, and 8 bases lay between the germline ends. In DNA, the CDR3 is TGTGCCAGCAGGGACGGAGCCTATAATTCACCCCTCCACTTT. The encoded protein is CASRDGAYNSPLHF.

This chain connects TRBV7-6 to TRBJ2-3; D possibly matches TRBD1 or TRBD2 (5 bases each). The CDR3 spans 17 residues. V was cut by 0 bases and J by 0 bases, with 13 bases left in between. Per the germline V gene, CDR1 is SGHVS and CDR2 is FNYEAQ. The CDR3 coding sequence is TGTGCCAGCAGCTTAGCCGGGACGGCAACTAGCACAGATACGCAGTATTTT. Translating it yields CASSLAGTATSTDTQYF.

This clone was seen a few times. This sequence may be a read error, since a much larger clone differs from it by one base. This sequence joins TRBV24-1 and TRBJ2-7; D gene ambiguous. The CDR3 spans 16 residues. The V end lost 2 bases, the J end lost 4 bases, and 17 bases lay between the germline ends. Germline V gene sequence: CDR1 KGHDR, CDR2 SFDVKD. The CDR3 sequence is CATSDSKVEDPYEQYF. CDR3 in DNA: TGTGCCACCAGTGATTCTAAAGTGGAAGATCCTTACGAGCAGTACTTC.

The rearrangement joins TRBV28 to TRBJ2-5; 7 bases agree with TRBD2. CDR1 and CDR2 (germline): MDHEN, SYDVKM. The junction had 12 bases not matched to a gene; V was cut back by 6 bases and J by 5 bases. CDR3 length: 15 residues. The CDR3 nucleotides are TGTGCCAGCAGGACCCGTTGGGAGGGAAGGGAGACCCAGTACTTC. It yields the protein CASRTRWEGRETQYF.

This clone occurred many times. Other DNA sequences from this sample encode an identical CDR3 as well. V is TRBV7-9 and J is TRBJ1-1; unclear D gene. The CDR3 length is 14 residues. The V end lost 5 bases, the J end lost 5 bases, and 15 bases lay between the germline ends. Germline lookup yields CDR1 SEHNR and CDR2 FQNEAQ (reference sequence). This CDR3 is CASSHPLRWTEAFF. CDR3 bases: TGTGCCAGCAGCCACCCGTTACGGTGGACTGAAGCTTTCTTT.

In regard to this clone: A read error may explain this, as a much larger clone is one base away. The J gene is TRBJ2-7, the V gene TRBV3-1, with 9 bases matching TRBD2. From germline, CDR1 is LGHDT and CDR2 YNNKEL (reference sequence). The CDR3 runs to 16 residues. V lost 4 bases, J lost 2 bases, and 9 bases stayed unmatched. CDR3 DNA sequence: TGTGCCAGCAGCCCACCTACTAGCGGGCCCACCTACGAGCAGTACTTC. Translated: CASSPPTSGPTYEQYF.

This clone was counted many times. The J gene is TRBJ2-2, the V gene TRBV7-2, with TRBD2 identical over 7 bases. Germline loops: CDR1 SGHTA, CDR2 FQGNSA. CDR3 length equals 18 residues. With 3 bases clipped from V and 2 bases from J, the junction kept 12 bases outside the gene matches. CDR3 protein: CASSFTPSGTANTGELFF. CDR3 bases: TGTGCCAGCAGCTTTACTCCGAGCGGGACGGCTAACACCGGGGAGCTGTTTTTT.

Regarding this clone: This clone may be a read error of a much larger clone one base away. The chain links TRBV12-3 or TRBV12-4 to TRBJ1-2; the D gene is possibly TRBD1 (6 bases). V lost 6 bases, J lost 2 bases, and 10 bases lay in between. The length of the CDR3 is 13 residues. Here the CDR3 DNA reads TGTGCCAGCAGCCCAGACAGGAACTATGGCTACACCTTC. Its protein product is CASSPDRNYGYTF.

This clone was found many times. J is TRBJ2-4 and V is TRBV10-3; TRBD1 agrees at 9 bases. CDR1 and CDR2 (germline): ENHRY, SYGVKD. The CDR3 totals 14 residues. The ends lost 6 bases at V and 7 bases at J; junction bases unmatched: 7. The CDR3 is CAISPGDRANIQYF. The CDR3 DNA reads as TGTGCCATCAGCCCGGGGGACAGGGCGAACATTCAGTACTTC.

This clone was detected ten times or more. The chain couples TRBV20-1 to TRBJ2-7; 7 nucleotides line up with TRBD1. The CDR3 loop spans 13 amino acids. Germline CDR1 DFQATT, CDR2 SNEGSKA (reference sequence). V trimming: 7 bases; J trimming: 0 bases; junction bases outside the gene matches: 6. The CDR3: CSGEGTVSYEQYF. The CDR3 DNA sequence: TGCAGTGGTGAAGGGACAGTCTCCTACGAGCAGTACTTC.

This clone has ten or more counts. The genes are TRBV2 and TRBJ1-1; no clear D gene. Germline values: CDR1 SNHLY, CDR2 FYNNEI. This CDR3 spans 13 amino acids. V was clipped by 4 bases and J by 1 base, with 7 bases between them. CDR3 coding DNA: TGTGCCAGCAGTGTGGAGGGGAACACTGAAGCTTTCTTT. Amino acids: CASSVEGNTEAFF.

The table lists this clone with many counts. V usage is TRBV9 and J usage is TRBJ2-1; 7 nucleotides agree with TRBD2. The trim removed 0 bases at V and 7 bases at J, leaving 1 base unmatched. The CDR3 spans 13 residues. CDR1 and CDR2 from the germline V gene are SGDLS and YYNGEE. The CDR3 sequence: CASSVGLANEQFF. As DNA, the CDR3 is TGTGCCAGCAGCGTAGGACTAGCAAATGAGCAGTTCTTC. Supplemented by reference TRBV9 and TRBJ2-1, the full variable domain reads DSGVTQTPKHLITATGQRVTLRCSPRSGDLSVYWYQQSLDQGLQFLIQYYNGEERAKGNILERFSAQQFPDLHSELNLSSLELGDSALYFCASSVGLANEQFFGPGTRLTVL.